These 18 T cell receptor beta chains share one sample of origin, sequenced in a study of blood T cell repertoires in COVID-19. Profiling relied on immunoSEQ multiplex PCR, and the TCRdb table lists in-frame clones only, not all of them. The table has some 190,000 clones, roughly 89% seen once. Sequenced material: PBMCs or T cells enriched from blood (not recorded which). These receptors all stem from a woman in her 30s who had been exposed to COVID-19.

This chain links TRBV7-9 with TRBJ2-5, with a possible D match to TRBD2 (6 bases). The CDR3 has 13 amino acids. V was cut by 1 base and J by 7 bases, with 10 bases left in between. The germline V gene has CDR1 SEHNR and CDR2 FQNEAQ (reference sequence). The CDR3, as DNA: TGTGCCAGCAGCTTAGGAGGACTACCGACCCAGTACTTC. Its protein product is CASSLGGLPTQYF.

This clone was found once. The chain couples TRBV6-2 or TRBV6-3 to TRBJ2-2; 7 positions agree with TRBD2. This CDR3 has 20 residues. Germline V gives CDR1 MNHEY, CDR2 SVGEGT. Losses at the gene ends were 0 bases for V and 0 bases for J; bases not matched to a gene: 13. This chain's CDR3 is CASSYSMASGALPNTGELFF. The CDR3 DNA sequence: TGTGCCAGCAGTTACTCGATGGCGAGCGGGGCCCTGCCGAACACCGGGGAGCTGTTTTTT.

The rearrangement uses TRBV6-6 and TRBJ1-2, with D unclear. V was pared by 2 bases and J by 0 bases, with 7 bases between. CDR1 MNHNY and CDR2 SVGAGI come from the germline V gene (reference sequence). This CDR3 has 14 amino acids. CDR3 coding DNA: TGTGCCAGCAGTTACCAGGAGGCTAACTATGGCTACACCTTC. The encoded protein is CASSYQEANYGYTF.

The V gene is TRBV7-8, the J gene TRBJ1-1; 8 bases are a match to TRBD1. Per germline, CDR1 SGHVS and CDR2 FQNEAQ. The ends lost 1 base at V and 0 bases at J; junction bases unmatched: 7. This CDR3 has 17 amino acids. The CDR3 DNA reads TGTGCCAGCAGCTTAGAGGCAGGGGGCGCGGTGAACACTGAAGCTTTCTTT. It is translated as CASSLEAGGAVNTEAFF. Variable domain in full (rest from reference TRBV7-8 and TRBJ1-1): GAGVSQSPRYKVAKRGQDVALRCDPISGHVSLFWYQQALGQGPEFLTYFQNEAQLDKSGLPSDRFFAERPEGSVSTLKIQRTQQEDSAVYLCASSLEAGGAVNTEAFFGQGTRLTVV.

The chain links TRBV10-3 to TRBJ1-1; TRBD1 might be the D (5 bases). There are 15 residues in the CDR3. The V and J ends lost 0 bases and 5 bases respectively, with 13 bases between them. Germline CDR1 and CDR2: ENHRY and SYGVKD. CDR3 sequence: CAISESMGGRTEAFF. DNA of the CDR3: TGTGCCATCAGTGAGTCGATGGGGGGGAGGACTGAAGCTTTCTTT.

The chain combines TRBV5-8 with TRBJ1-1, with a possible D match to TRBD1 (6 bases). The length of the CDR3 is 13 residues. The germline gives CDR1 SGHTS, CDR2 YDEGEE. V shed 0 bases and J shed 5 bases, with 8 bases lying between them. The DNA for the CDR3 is TGTGCCAGCAGCTTGGTAAGGGGGACTGAAGCTTTCTTT. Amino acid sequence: CASSLVRGTEAFF.

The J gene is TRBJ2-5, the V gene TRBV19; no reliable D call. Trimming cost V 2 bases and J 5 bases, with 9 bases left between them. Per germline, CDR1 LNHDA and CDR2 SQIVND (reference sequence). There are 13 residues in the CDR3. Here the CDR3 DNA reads TGTGCCAGTAGTATAAGTTTGAGGGAGACCCAGTACTTC. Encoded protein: CASSISLRETQYF.

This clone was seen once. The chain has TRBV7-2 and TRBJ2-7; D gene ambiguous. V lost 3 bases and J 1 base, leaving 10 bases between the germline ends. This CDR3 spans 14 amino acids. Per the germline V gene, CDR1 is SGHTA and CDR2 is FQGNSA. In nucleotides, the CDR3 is TGTGCCAGCAGCTTTATTGACATTTCCTACGAGCAGTACTTC. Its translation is CASSFIDISYEQYF.

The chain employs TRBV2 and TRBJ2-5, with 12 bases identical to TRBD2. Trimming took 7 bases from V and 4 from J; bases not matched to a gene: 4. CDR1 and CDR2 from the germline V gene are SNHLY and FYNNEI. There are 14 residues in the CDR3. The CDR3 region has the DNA TGTGCCAGCACTAGCGGGGGGGCGGGAGAGACCCAGTACTTC. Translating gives CASTSGGAGETQYF.

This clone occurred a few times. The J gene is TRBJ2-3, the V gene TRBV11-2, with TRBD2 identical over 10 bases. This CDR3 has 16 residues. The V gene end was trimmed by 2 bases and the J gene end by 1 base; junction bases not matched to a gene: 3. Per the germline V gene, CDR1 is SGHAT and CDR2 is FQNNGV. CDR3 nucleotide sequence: TGTGCCAGCAGCTTACAAGCGGGGGGGGGCACAGATACGCAGTATTTT. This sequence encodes CASSLQAGGGTDTQYF.

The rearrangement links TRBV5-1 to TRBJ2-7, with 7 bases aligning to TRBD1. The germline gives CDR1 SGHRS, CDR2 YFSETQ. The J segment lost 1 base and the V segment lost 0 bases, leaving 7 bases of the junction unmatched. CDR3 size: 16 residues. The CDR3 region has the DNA TGCGCCAGCAGCTTGGCGGTACAGGGGTCGTCCTACGAGCAGTACTTC. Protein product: CASSLAVQGSSYEQYF. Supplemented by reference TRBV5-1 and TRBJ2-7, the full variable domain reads KAGVTQTPRYLIKTRGQQVTLSCSPISGHRSVSWYQQTPGQGLQFLFEYFSETQRNKGNFPGRFSGRQFSNSRSEMNVSTLELGDSALYLCASSLAVQGSSYEQYFGPGTRLTVT.

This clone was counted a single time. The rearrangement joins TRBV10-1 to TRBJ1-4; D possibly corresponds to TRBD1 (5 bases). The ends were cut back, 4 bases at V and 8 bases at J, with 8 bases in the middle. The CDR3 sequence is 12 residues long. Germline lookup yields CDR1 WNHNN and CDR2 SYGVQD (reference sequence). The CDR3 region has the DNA TGCGCCAGCAGTGCGGGGGACGAAAAACTGTTTTTT. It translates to CASSAGDEKLFF.

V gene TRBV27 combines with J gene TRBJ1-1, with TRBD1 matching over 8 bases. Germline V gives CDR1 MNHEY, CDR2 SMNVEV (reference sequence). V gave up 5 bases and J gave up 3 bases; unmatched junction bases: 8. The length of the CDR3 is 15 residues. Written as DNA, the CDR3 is TGTGCCAGCAGTCGATCCGGGACAGGACACACTGAAGCTTTCTTT. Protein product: CASSRSGTGHTEAFF.

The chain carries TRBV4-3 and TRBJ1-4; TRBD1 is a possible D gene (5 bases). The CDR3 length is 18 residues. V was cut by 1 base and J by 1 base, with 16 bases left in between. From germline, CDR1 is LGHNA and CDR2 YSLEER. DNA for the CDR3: TGCGCCAGCAGCCAAGCCCCCTCGGGGGGTCTAACTAATGAAAAACTGTTTTTT. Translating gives CASSQAPSGGLTNEKLFF.

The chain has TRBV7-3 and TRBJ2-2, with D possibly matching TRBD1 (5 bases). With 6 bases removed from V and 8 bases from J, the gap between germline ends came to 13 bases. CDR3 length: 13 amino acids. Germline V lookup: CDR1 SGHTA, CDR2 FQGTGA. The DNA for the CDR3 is TGTGCCAGCAGTCCCGGTTGGACAGGGGAGCTGTTTTTT. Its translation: CASSPGWTGELFF.

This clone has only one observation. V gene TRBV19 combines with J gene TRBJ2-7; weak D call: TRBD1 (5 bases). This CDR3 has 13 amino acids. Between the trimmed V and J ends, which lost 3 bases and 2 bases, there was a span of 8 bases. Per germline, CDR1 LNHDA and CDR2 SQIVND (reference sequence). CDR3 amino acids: CASSITGPYEQYF. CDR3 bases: TGTGCCAGTAGTATTACAGGCCCCTACGAGCAGTACTTC.

DNA of the CDR3: TGTGCCAGCTGGGACTACTTCACAGATACGCAGTATTTT. It translates to CASWDYFTDTQYF. This sequence joins TRBV19 and TRBJ2-3; 7 bases map to TRBD2. Unmatched junction bases numbered 5, after V lost 9 bases and J lost 2 bases. This CDR3 contains 13 residues. Germline CDR1 is LNHDA and CDR2 is SQIVND (reference sequence).

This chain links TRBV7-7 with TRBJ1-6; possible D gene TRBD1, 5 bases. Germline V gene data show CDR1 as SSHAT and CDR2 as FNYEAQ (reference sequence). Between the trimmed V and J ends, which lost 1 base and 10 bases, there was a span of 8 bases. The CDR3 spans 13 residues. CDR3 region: CASSLDRSSPLHF. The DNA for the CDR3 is TGTGCCAGCAGCTTAGACAGGTCCTCACCCCTCCACTTT.